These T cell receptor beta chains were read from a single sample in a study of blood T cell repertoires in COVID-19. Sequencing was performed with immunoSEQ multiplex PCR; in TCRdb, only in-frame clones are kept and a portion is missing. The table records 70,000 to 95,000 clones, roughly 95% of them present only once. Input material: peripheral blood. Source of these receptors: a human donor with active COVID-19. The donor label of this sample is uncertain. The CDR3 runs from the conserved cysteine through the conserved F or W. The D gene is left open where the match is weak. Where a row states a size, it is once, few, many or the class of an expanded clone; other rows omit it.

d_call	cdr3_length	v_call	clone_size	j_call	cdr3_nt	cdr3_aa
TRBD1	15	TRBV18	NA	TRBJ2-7	TGTGCCAGCTCAGCCTCCTACAGGGGGCAGTACGAGCAGTACTTC	CASSASYRGQYEQYF
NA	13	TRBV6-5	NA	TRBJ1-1	TGTGCCAGCAGTACAAAAACGAACACTGAAGCTTTCTTT	CASSTKTNTEAFF
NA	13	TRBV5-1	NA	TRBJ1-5	TGCGCCAGCAGCTTGGATGTAAATCAGCCCCAGCATTTT	CASSLDVNQPQHF
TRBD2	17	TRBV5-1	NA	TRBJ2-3	TGCGCCAGCAGACCCCCAGGTGGAGCGGGGCCCGCGGATACGCAGTATTTT	CASRPPGGAGPADTQYF
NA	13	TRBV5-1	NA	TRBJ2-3	TGCGCCAGCAGCTCCCTATCCACAGATACGCAGTATTTT	CASSSLSTDTQYF
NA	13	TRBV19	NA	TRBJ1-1	TGTGCCAGTAGTATGGTGATCGGCACTGAAGCTTTCTTT	CASSMVIGTEAFF
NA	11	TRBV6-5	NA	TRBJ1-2	TGTGCCAGCAGCAACCTACATGGCTACACCTTC	CASSNLHGYTF
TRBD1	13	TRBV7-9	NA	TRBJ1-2	TGTGCCAGCAACCTCGACAGGGGGGATGGCTACACCTTC	CASNLDRGDGYTF
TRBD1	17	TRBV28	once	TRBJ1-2	TGTGCCAGCAGTTTTGAATCCGGGACAGGGGCTTACTATGGCTACACCTTC	CASSFESGTGAYYGYTF
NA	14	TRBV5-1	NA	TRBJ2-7	TGCGCCAGCAGCCAGATGACAGTCTCCTACGAGCAGTACTTC	CASSQMTVSYEQYF
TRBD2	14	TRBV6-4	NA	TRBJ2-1	TGTGCCAGCAGTGATTGGGTAGCGGGAGGCCAGCAGTTCTTC	CASSDWVAGGQQFF
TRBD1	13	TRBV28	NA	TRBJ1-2	TGTGCCAGCAGTTTAAGTTGGGTCCAGGGGGGTGAGTTC	CASSLSWVQGGEF
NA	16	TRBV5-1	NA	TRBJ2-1	TGCGCCAGCAGCTTGGTGGGGGGATGGGACCCCAATGAGCAGTTCTTC	CASSLVGGWDPNEQFF
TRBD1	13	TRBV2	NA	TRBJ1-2	TGTGCCAGCAATAAGGGGGCGAACTATGGCTACACCTTC	CASNKGANYGYTF
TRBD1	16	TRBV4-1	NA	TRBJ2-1	TGCGCCAGCAGTTACTTTCCGGGACAGGGAGGCAATGAGCAGTTCTTC	CASSYFPGQGGNEQFF
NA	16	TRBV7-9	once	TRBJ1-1	TGTGCCAGCAGCTTATCGGGGGGTTTGAGGAACACTGAAGCTTTCTTT	CASSLSGGLRNTEAFF
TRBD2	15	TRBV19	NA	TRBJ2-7	TGTGCCAGTAGAAGGGGACTAGCGGCTACCTACGAGCAGTACTTC	CASRRGLAATYEQYF
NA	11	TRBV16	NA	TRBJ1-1	TGTGCCAGCAGCCAACTGCGTGAAGCTTTCTTT	CASSQLREAFF
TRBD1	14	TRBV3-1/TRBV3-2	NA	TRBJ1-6	TGTGCCAGCAGAAGCCATGACAGGGGTATACCCCTCCACTTT	CASRSHDRGIPLHF
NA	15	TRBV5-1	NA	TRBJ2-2	TGCGCCAGCAGCTTGATAGGGCGGGATGCCGGGGAGCTGTTTTTT	CASSLIGRDAGELFF
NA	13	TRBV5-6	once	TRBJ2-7	TGTGCCAGCAGCTTGAGGGGGTCCTACGAGCAGTACTTC	CASSLRGSYEQYF
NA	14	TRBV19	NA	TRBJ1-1	TGTGCCAGTAAGTGGGAGACAGGTAGGACTGAAGCTTTCTTT	CASKWETGRTEAFF
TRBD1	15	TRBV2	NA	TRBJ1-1	TGTGCCAGCAGTGGGGACAGGGGAATGAACACTGAAGCTTTCTTT	CASSGDRGMNTEAFF